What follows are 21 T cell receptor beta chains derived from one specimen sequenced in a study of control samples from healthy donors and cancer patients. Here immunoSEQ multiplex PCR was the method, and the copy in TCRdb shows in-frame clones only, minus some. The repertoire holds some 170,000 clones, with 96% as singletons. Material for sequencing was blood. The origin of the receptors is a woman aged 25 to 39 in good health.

This CDR3 reads CASRNGQGATSGGASDTQYF. The CDR3 DNA sequence: TGTGCCAGCAGAAACGGACAGGGAGCGACTAGCGGGGGGGCTTCAGATACGCAGTATTTT. V usage is TRBV2 and J usage is TRBJ2-3; 14 bases match TRBD2. Per the germline V gene, CDR1 is SNHLY and CDR2 is FYNNEI. CDR3 length: 20 residues. The V and J ends lost 6 bases and 4 bases, in that order; junction bases with no gene match: 18.

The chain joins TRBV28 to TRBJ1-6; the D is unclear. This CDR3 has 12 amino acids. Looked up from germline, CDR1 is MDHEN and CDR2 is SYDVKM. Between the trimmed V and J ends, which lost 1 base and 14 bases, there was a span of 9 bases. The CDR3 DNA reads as TGTGCCAGCAGTTTATCCACTTTATCCCTCCACTTT. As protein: CASSLSTLSLHF.

As DNA, the CDR3 is TGTGCCAGCAGTGAAGCGCGTTATAATTCACCCCTCCACTTT. This encodes CASSEARYNSPLHF. The rearrangement links TRBV2 to TRBJ1-6; no firm D call. Germline CDR1 and CDR2: SNHLY and FYNNEI. V was shortened by 0 bases and J by 4 bases, with 4 bases between the two germline ends. The CDR3 contains 14 residues.

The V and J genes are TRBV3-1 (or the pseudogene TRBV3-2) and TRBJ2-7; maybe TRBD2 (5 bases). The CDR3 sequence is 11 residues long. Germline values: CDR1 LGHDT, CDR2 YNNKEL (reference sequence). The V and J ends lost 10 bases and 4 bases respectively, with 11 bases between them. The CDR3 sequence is CATSRGYEQYF. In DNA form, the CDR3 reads TGTGCCACCTCCCGAGGGTACGAGCAGTACTTC.

DNA of the CDR3: TGTGCCTGGGGGGCCCCCGCTGCCCAGTACTTC. Amino acid sequence: CAWGAPAAQYF. The chain employs TRBV30 and TRBJ2-5; D may be TRBD1 (5 bases). Trimming cost V 5 bases and J 9 bases, with 13 bases left between them. CDR1 is GTSNPN and CDR2 is SVGIG in the germline V gene (reference sequence). This CDR3 region has 11 residues.

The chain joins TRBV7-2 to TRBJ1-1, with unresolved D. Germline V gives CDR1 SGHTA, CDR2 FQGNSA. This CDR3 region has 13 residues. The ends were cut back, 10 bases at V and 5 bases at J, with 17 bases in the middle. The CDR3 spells CATSFWVSTEAFF. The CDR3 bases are TGTGCCACCTCGTTTTGGGTTAGTACTGAAGCTTTCTTT.

DNA for the CDR3: TGTGCCAGCAGTAGACAGGGGGCGCCTGGCTACGAGCAGTACTTC. This gives the protein CASSRQGAPGYEQYF. V gene TRBV28 combines with J gene TRBJ2-7, with TRBD1 matching over 10 bases. Looked up from germline, CDR1 is MDHEN and CDR2 is SYDVKM. After removal of 5 bases from V and 3 bases from J, the junction contained 7 bases not matched to a gene. This CDR3 comprises 15 residues.

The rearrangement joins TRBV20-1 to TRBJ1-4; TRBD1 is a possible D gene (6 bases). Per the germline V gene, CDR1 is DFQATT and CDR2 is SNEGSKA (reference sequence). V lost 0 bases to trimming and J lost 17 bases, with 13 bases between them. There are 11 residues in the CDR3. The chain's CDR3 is CSARDPGAVFF. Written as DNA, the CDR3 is TGCAGTGCTAGAGACCCAGGGGCGGTCTTTTTT.

The CDR3, as DNA: TGTGCCAGCAGCCCTAGCGGGGCGAGTCGTTACGAGCAGTACTTC. Translated: CASSPSGASRYEQYF. This sequence joins TRBV14 and TRBJ2-7; 9 bases fit TRBD2. The CDR3 contains 15 residues. Germline V gene sequence: CDR1 SGHDN, CDR2 FVKESK. V lost 4 bases to trimming and J lost 4 bases; unmatched junction nucleotides: 8.

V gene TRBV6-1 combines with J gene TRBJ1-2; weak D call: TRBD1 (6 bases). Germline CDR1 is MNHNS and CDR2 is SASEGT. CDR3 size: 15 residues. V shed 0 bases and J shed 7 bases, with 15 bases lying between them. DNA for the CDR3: TGTGCCAGCAGTGAAGCTACCGGGGGCTGGAGTGGCTACACCTTC. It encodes CASSEATGGWSGYTF.

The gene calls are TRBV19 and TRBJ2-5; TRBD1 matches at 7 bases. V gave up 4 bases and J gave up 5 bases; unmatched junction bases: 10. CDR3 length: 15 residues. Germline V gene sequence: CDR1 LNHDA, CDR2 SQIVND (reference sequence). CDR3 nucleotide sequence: TGTGCCAGTAGTAAGGGACAGATGAGGGACGAGACCCAGTACTTC. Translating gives CASSKGQMRDETQYF. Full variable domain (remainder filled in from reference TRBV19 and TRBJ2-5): DGGITQSPKYLFRKEGQNVTLSCEQNLNHDAMYWYRQDPGQGLRLIYYSQIVNDFQKGDIAEGYSVSREKKESFPLTVTSAQKNPTAFYLCASSKGQMRDETQYFGPGTRLLVL.

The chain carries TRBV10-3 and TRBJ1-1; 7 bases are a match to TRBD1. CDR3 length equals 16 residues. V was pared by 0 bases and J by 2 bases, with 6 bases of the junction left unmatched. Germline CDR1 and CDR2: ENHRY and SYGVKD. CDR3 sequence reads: CAISESFYRGNTEAFF. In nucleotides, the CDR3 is TGTGCCATCAGTGAGTCGTTTTACAGGGGAAACACTGAAGCTTTCTTT.

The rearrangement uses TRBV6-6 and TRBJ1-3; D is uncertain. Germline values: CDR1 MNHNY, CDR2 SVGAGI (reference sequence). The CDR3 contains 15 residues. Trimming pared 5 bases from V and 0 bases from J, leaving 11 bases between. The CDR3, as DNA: TGTGCCAGCAGTCCCTCTGGGCCCTCTGGAAACACCATATATTTT. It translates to CASSPSGPSGNTIYF.

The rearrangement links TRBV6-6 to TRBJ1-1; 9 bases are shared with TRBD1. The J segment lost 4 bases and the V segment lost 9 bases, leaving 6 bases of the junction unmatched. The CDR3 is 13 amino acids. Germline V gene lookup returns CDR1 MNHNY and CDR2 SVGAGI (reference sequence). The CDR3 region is CASQGQGGTEAFF. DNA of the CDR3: TGTGCCAGTCAGGGACAGGGCGGCACTGAAGCTTTCTTT.

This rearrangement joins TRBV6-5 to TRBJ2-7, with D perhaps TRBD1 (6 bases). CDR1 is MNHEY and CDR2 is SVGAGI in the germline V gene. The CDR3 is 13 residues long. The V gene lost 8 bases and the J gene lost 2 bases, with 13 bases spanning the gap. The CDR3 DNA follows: TGTGCCAGCTCGATGTGGGACACCTACGAGCAGTACTTC. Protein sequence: CASSMWDTYEQYF.

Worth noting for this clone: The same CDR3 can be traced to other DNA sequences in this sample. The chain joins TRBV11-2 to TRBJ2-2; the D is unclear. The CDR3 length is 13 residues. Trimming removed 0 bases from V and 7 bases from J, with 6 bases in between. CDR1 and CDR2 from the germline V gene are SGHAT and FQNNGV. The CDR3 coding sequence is TGTGCCAGCAGCTTAGATCGGGTCGGGGAGCTGTTTTTT. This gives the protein CASSLDRVGELFF.

The chain's CDR3 is CSVGTDLRYEQYF. In DNA, the CDR3 is TGCAGCGTGGGGACAGACCTCCGCTACGAGCAGTACTTC. This chain uses TRBV29-1 with TRBJ2-7; 7 bases line up with TRBD1. Unmatched junction bases numbered 8, after V lost 6 bases and J lost 3 bases. This CDR3 region has 13 residues. Germline loops: CDR1 SQVTM, CDR2 ANQGSEA.

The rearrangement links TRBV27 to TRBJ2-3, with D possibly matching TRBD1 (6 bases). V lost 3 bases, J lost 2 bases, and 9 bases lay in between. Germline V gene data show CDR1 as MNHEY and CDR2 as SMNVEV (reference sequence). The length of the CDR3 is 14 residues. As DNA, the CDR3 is TGTGCCAGCAGTTTCGGGACATCCACAGATACGCAGTATTTT. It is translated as CASSFGTSTDTQYF.

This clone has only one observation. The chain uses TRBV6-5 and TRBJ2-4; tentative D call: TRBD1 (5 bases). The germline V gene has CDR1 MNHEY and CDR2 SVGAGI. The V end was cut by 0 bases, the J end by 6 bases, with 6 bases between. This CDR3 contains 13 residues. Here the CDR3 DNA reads TGTGCCAGCAGTTACTCTACAGGAAACATTCAGTACTTC. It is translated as CASSYSTGNIQYF.

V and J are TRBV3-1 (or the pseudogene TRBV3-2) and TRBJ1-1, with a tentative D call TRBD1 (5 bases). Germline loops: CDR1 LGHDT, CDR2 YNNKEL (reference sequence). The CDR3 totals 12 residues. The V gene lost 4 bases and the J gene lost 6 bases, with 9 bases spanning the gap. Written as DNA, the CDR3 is TGTGCCAGCAGCCTCTTGGGGGCTGAAGCTTTCTTT. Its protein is CASSLLGAEAFF.

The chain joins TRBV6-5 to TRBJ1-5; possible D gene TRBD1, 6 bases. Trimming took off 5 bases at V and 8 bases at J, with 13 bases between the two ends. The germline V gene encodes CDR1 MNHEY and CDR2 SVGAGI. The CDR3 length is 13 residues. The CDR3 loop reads CASSRGTYKPQHF. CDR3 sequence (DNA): TGTGCCAGCAGTAGGGGGACCTATAAGCCCCAGCATTTT.